A single sample is the source of the 22 T cell receptor beta chains below, sequenced in a study of human T cells and chemical hapten exposure. Time point noted: patch test 1, 2 weeks after DPC sensitization. Treatment denoted: therapeutic diphenylcyclopropenone sensitization with weekly scalp DPC. TCRdb used MiXCR to reprocess the RACE reads, holding one entry per CDR3 protein. The sample shows roughly 180,000 distinct CDR3 sequences, around 15% of them seen only once. This specimen consisted of whole blood, obtained in connection with sensitization to the hapten diphenylcyclopropenone (DPC). The receptors here all came from a woman in her twenties or thirties with alopecia areata. Some clones in this sample may be carry-over from other donors' samples.

This clonotype was observed a handful of times. This sequence joins TRBV5-4 and TRBJ1-6; 8 bases fit TRBD1. The germline CDR1 and CDR2 sequences are SGHNT and YYREEE (reference sequence). The CDR3 is made up of 15 amino acids. V lost 7 bases, J lost 7 bases, and 10 bases stayed unmatched. The CDR3 region is CASRRDRGTNSPLHF. CDR3 coding DNA: TGTGCCAGCCGCCGCGACAGGGGAACCAATTCACCCCTCCACTTT.

This clonotype appeared a few times. J is TRBJ2-1 and V is TRBV10-1; no firm D call. Germline V gives CDR1 WNHNN, CDR2 SYGVQD (reference sequence). The CDR3 consists of 15 residues. Trimming removed 2 bases from V and 1 base from J, with 9 bases in between. Written as DNA, the CDR3 is TGCGCCAGCAGTGAGATGGGGTTTTCCTACAATGAGCAGTTCTTC. Translated: CASSEMGFSYNEQFF.

The rearrangement joins TRBV6-6 to TRBJ1-6; D is unresolved. Per germline, CDR1 MNHNY and CDR2 SVGAGI (reference sequence). There are 17 residues in the CDR3. The V end lost 2 bases, the J end lost 7 bases, and 18 bases lay between the germline ends. This chain's CDR3 is CASSYPLSRLQNSPLHF. The CDR3 DNA reads TGTGCCAGCAGTTACCCATTGTCCCGGCTCCAAAATTCACCCCTCCACTTT.

This chain joins TRBV6-5 and TRBJ2-7; no clear D gene. This CDR3 contains 14 residues. Germline V lookup: CDR1 MNHEY, CDR2 SVGAGI. The V gene lost 5 bases and the J gene lost 5 bases, with 16 bases spanning the gap. The CDR3 here is CASSALGRRDEQYF. In nucleotides, the CDR3 is TGTGCCAGCAGTGCTCTAGGGCGTCGAGACGAGCAGTACTTC.

The genes are TRBV7-2 and TRBJ2-1; D unclear. Germline CDR1 reads SGHTA; CDR2 reads FQGNSA. Trimming removed 5 bases from V and 6 bases from J, with 5 bases in between. The CDR3 sequence is 11 residues long. The CDR3 DNA reads TGTGCCAGCAGCGAAATCAATGAGCAGTTCTTC. Translating gives CASSEINEQFF.

The rearrangement joins TRBV4-2 to TRBJ2-3, with D uncertain. Germline loops: CDR1 LGHNA, CDR2 YNFKEQ. V was pared by 4 bases and J by 4 bases, with 12 bases between. This CDR3 region has 14 residues. CDR3 amino acids: CASSPGRTSDTQYF. In DNA form, the CDR3 reads TGTGCCAGCAGCCCAGGACGGACCTCAGATACGCAGTATTTT.

Written as DNA, the CDR3 is TGTGCCAGCACCCCACGGACAGGCTCTGGGGCCAACGTCCTGACTTTC. Translating gives CASTPRTGSGANVLTF. The chain links TRBV7-3 to TRBJ2-6, with 7 bases lining up with TRBD1. This CDR3 has 16 residues. Germline assignment: CDR1 SGHTA and CDR2 FQGTGA. V shed 7 bases, J shed 0 bases, and the junction held 6 bases outside the gene matches. The variable domain in full, with the rest retrieved from reference TRBV7-3 and TRBJ2-6, is GAGVSQTPSNKVTEKGKYVELRCDPISGHTALYWYRQSLGQGPEFLIYFQGTGAADDSGLPNDRFFAVRPEGSVSTLKIQRTERGDSAVYLCASTPRTGSGANVLTFGAGSRLTVL.

This clonotype was seen more than once but under ten times. This chain uses TRBV4-1 with TRBJ1-5; no reliable D call. Germline V gives CDR1 MGHRA, CDR2 YSYEKL. The length of the CDR3 is 14 residues. V lost 2 bases and J lost 4, with 9 bases in between. The CDR3 here is CASSQPDGNQPQHF. The DNA of the CDR3 is TGCGCCAGCAGCCAACCGGACGGAAATCAGCCCCAGCATTTT.

The chain joins TRBV3-1 to TRBJ1-1; 8 bases fit TRBD1. In germline, CDR1 is LGHDT, CDR2 YNNKEL (reference sequence). CDR3 length: 14 amino acids. Germline trimming cut 3 bases from V and 3 bases from J; bases unmatched to any gene: 3. The CDR3 protein is CASSQRQGHTEAFF. The CDR3 coding sequence is TGTGCCAGCAGCCAGCGACAGGGGCACACTGAAGCTTTCTTT.

This rearrangement joins TRBV7-3 to TRBJ2-1; 12 bases line up with TRBD2. The CDR3 is 15 residues long. The germline CDR1 and CDR2 sequences are SGHTA and FQGTGA. The V segment lost 5 bases and the J segment 4 bases; nucleotides outside the gene matches: 3. The CDR3, as DNA: TGTGCCAGCAGCACCGGGACTAGCGGGTACAATGAGCAGTTCTTC. Residues: CASSTGTSGYNEQFF.

As DNA, the CDR3 is TGTGCCAGCAGTCAGGTCGGTGAGCAGTTCTTC. Its protein product is CASSQVGEQFF. The rearrangement uses TRBV6-6 and TRBJ2-1; D gene ambiguous. Trimming left V 5 bases short and J 9 bases short, with 8 bases between. Germline V CDR1 and CDR2: MNHNY, SVGAGI (reference sequence). The CDR3 extends over 11 amino acids.

The V and J genes are TRBV28 and TRBJ2-5, with D possibly TRBD2 on 5 matching bases. The CDR3 totals 13 residues. Trimming shortened V by 2 bases and J by 4 bases, and 8 bases separated the two germline ends. Looked up from germline, CDR1 is MDHEN and CDR2 is SYDVKM. CDR3 nucleotides: TGTGCCAGCAGTTTACCGGGGAGAGAGACCCAGTACTTC. Translated, it gives CASSLPGRETQYF. The full variable domain, rest sourced from reference TRBV28 and TRBJ2-5, is DVKVTQSSRYLVKRTGEKVFLECVQDMDHENMFWYRQDPGLGLRLIYFSYDVKMKEKGDIPEGYSVSREKKERFSLILESASTNQTSMYLCASSLPGRETQYFGPGTRLLVL.

The sample holds a few counts of this clonotype. V and J are TRBV19 and TRBJ1-1; 11 bases map to TRBD1. V was pared by 6 bases and J by 1 base, with 10 bases of the junction left unmatched. The CDR3 runs to 17 residues. Germline values: CDR1 LNHDA, CDR2 SQIVND (reference sequence). This CDR3 reads CASRSGTGGNRNTEAFF. Written as DNA, the CDR3 is TGTGCCAGTAGGTCCGGGACAGGGGGGAATAGGAACACTGAAGCTTTCTTT. Full variable domain (outside the CDR3, taken from reference TRBV19 and TRBJ1-1): DGGITQSPKYLFRKEGQNVTLSCEQNLNHDAMYWYRQDPGQGLRLIYYSQIVNDFQKGDIAEGYSVSREKKESFPLTVTSAQKNPTAFYLCASRSGTGGNRNTEAFFGQGTRLTVV.

As for this clonotype: The junction differs from germline at one of its ends, possibly a read error. This chain connects TRBV6-5 to TRBJ2-7, with D possibly being TRBD1 (5 bases). From germline, CDR1 is MNHEY and CDR2 SVGAGI. The CDR3 runs to 15 residues. CDR3 nucleotides: TGTGCCAGCAGCTACTCAGGGCGACACGCCTACGAGCAGTACTTC. It codes for CASSYSGRHAYEQYF.

The sample holds a few counts of this clonotype. This chain uses TRBV3-1 with TRBJ1-1; D gene unclear. This CDR3 is 14 amino acids long. Trimming shortened V by 0 bases and J by 1 base, and 6 bases separated the two germline ends. CDR1 is LGHDT, CDR2 YNNKEL, per germline (reference sequence). CDR3 amino acids: CASSQDTRNTEAFF. In nucleotides, the CDR3 is TGTGCCAGCAGCCAAGACACCCGGAACACTGAAGCTTTCTTT.

This clonotype was observed a few times. J is TRBJ1-2 and V is TRBV20-1; tentative D call: TRBD1 (6 bases). Germline-derived CDR1 and CDR2 are DFQATT and SNEGSKA (reference sequence). The CDR3 runs 14 residues. The V gene lost 6 bases and the J gene lost 3 bases, with 17 bases spanning the gap. CDR3 region: CSAKPTGIYYGYTF. The CDR3 DNA sequence: TGCAGTGCAAAGCCGACAGGAATTTACTATGGCTACACCTTC.

This chain uses TRBV7-9 with TRBJ1-3; no reliable D call. V was trimmed by 5 bases and J by 0 bases, leaving 5 bases between them. Germline V gives CDR1 SEHNR, CDR2 FQNEAQ (reference sequence). The CDR3 is 13 residues long. The CDR3 bases are TGTGCCAGCAGCCCACCCTCTGGAAACACCATATATTTT. Amino acids: CASSPPSGNTIYF.

This clonotype was counted a few times. The chain links TRBV27 to TRBJ2-5; D might be TRBD2 (6 bases). V lost 5 bases and J 1 base, leaving 17 bases between the germline ends. The CDR3 is made up of 16 amino acids. From germline, CDR1 is MNHEY and CDR2 SMNVEV (reference sequence). For the CDR3, the DNA is TGTGCCAGCAGTACCTCACACGGGGGATTCCAAGAGACCCAGTACTTC. It specifies CASSTSHGGFQETQYF.

J is TRBJ2-7 and V is TRBV28; 8 nucleotides line up with TRBD1. Per the germline V gene, CDR1 is MDHEN and CDR2 is SYDVKM. V gave up 2 bases and J gave up 7 bases; unmatched junction bases: 7. The CDR3 runs 14 residues. The CDR3 DNA follows: TGTGCCAGCAGTTTAGGCCAGGGGGCAGGGGAGCAGTACTTC. Its protein is CASSLGQGAGEQYF.

The rearrangement uses TRBV19 and TRBJ2-3, with a possible D match to TRBD1 (6 bases). Germline-derived CDR1 and CDR2 are LNHDA and SQIVND (reference sequence). The CDR3 sequence is 12 residues long. V gave up 8 bases and J gave up 13 bases, with 19 bases separating them. The CDR3 sequence is CASGSWTEDKYF. DNA of the CDR3: TGTGCCAGTGGGTCCTGGACAGAGGACAAGTATTTT.

The sample holds a few counts of this clonotype. V is TRBV4-3 and J is TRBJ2-7, with TRBD1 matching over 7 bases. Germline V gene lookup returns CDR1 LGHNA and CDR2 YSLEER. V was pared by 5 bases and J by 3 bases, with 10 bases of the junction left unmatched. There are 15 residues in the CDR3. Written as DNA, the CDR3 is TGCGCCAGCAGCTCCGGGACAGAGGATAGCTACGAGCAGTACTTC. This gives the protein CASSSGTEDSYEQYF.

This clonotype was detected only a few times. The gene calls are TRBV11-1 and TRBJ1-5; 9 positions match TRBD1. The CDR3 is made up of 16 amino acids. Germline V gene lookup returns CDR1 SGHAT and CDR2 FQDESV (reference sequence). J lost 1 base, V lost 5 bases, and 6 bases had no gene match. The CDR3 here is CASSTPDRGSNQPQHF. CDR3 coding DNA: TGTGCCAGCAGCACCCCGGACAGGGGCAGCAATCAGCCCCAGCATTTT.